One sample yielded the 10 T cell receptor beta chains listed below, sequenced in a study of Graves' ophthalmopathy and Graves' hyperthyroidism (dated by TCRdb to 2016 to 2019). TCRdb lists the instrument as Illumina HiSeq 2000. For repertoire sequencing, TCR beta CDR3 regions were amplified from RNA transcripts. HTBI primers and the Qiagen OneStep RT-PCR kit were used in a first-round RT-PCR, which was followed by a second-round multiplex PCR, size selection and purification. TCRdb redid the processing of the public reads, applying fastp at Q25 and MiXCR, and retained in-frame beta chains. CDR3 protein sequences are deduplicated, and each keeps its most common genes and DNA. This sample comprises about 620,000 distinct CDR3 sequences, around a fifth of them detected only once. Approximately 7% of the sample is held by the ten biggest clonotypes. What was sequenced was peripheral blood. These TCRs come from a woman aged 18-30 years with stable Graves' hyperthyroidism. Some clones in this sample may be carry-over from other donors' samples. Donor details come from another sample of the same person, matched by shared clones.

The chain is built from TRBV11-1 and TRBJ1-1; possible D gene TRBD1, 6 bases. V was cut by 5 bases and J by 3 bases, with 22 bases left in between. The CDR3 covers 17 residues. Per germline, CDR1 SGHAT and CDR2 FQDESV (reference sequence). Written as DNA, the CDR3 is TGTGCCAGCAGCCGAAGGGGGGTCTTCCAAAAGGACACTGAAGCTTTCTTT. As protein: CASSRRGVFQKDTEAFF.

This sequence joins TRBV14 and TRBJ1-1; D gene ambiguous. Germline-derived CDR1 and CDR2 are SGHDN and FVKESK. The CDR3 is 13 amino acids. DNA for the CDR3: TGTGCTGGCGAACGTTGGACGAACACTGAAGCTTTCTTT. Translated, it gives CAGERWTNTEAFF. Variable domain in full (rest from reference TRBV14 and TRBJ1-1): EAGVTQFPSHSVIEKGQTVTLRCDPISGHDNLYWYRRVMGKEIKFLLHFVKESKQDESGMPNNRFLAERTGGTYSTLKVQPAELEDSGVYFCAGERWTNTEAFFGQGTRLTVV.

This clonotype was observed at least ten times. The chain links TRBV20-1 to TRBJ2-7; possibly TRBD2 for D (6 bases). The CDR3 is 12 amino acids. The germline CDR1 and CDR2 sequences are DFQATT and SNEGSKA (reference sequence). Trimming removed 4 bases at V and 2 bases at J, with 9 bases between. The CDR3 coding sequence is TGCAGTGCTACCGGCGGGACCTACGAGCAGTACTTC. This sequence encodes CSATGGTYEQYF.

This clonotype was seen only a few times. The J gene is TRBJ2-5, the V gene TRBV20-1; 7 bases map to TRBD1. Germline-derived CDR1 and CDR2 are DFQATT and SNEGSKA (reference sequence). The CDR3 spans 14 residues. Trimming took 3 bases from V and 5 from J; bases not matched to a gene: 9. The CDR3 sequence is CSARPHRGSETQYF. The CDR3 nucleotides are TGCAGTGCTAGGCCCCACAGGGGCTCGGAGACCCAGTACTTC.

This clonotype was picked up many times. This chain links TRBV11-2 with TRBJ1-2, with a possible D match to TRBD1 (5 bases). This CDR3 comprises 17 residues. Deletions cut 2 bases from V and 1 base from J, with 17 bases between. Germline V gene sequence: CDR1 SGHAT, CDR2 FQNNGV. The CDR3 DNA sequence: TGTGCCAGCAGCTTATATGGGGGAAAGGAGTATAACTATGGCTACACCTTC. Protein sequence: CASSLYGGKEYNYGYTF.

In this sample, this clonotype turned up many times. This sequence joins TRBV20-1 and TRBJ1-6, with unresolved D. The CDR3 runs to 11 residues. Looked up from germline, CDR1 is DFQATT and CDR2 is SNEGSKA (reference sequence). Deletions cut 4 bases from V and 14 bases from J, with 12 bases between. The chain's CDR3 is CSATDSETLHF. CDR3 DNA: TGCAGTGCTACGGACTCGGAAACCCTCCACTTT.

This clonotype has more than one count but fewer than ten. CDR3 protein: CSVEVSVGGELFF. For the CDR3, the DNA is TGCAGCGTTGAAGTTAGCGTGGGCGGGGAGCTGTTTTTT. V gene TRBV29-1 combines with J gene TRBJ2-2; TRBD2 might be the D (5 bases). Per the germline V gene, CDR1 is SQVTM and CDR2 is ANQGSEA. The CDR3 has 13 residues. V was shortened by 1 base and J by 7 bases, with 10 bases between the two germline ends.

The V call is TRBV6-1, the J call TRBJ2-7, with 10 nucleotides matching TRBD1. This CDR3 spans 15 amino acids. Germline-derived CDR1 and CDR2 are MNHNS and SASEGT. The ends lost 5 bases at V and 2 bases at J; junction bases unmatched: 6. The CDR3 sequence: CASSPDRGSTYEQYF. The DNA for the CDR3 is TGTGCCAGCAGTCCGGACAGGGGGAGCACCTACGAGCAGTACTTC.

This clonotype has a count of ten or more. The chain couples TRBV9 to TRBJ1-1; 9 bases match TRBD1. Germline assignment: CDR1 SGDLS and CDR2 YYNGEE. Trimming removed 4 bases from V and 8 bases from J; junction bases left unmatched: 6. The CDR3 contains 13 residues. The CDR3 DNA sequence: TGTGCCAGCAGCCCGGACAGGGGCGGGGAAGCTTTCTTT. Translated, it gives CASSPDRGGEAFF.

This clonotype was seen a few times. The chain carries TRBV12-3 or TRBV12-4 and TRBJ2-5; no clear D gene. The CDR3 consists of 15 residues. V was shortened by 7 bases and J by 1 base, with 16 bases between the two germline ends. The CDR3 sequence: CASTIGAATQETQYF. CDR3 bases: TGTGCCAGCACAATTGGTGCGGCCACCCAAGAGACCCAGTACTTC.